The sequence of this T cell receptor beta chain was determined in a study of cytomegalovirus exposure and HLA in healthy donors. Study at large: The roughly 120 million unique TCR beta sequences, from about 170 million T cells, were found by an earlier analysis.

The study ran its PCR with 60 Vbeta and 13 Jbeta primers. Sequencing used immunoSEQ multiplex PCR; TCRdb keeps in-frame clones, though not all of them. The data show 100,000 to 150,000 clones, roughly 83% seen once. The V end was cut by 8 bases, the J end by 5 bases, with 15 bases between. Germline lookup yields CDR1 GTSNPN and CDR2 SVGIG (reference sequence). The CDR3 covers 13 residues. The chain links TRBV30 to TRBJ2-2, with D perhaps TRBD1 (5 bases). This TCR was sampled from a man younger than 35 in good health and CMV-seropositive. The sequencing sample was made of PBMCs. The chain's CDR3 is CAQDSQPTGELFF. For the CDR3, the DNA is TGTGCCCAAGACAGTCAGCCTACCGGGGAGCTGTTTTTT.